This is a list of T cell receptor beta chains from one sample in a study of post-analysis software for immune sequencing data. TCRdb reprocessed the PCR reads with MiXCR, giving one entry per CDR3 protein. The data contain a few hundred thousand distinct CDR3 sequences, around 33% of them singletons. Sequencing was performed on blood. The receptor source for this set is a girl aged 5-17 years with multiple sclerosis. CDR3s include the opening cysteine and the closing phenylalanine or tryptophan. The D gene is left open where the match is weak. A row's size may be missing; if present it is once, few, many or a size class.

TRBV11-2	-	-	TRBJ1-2	CASSSLTGYGYTF	TGTGCCAGCAGCTCGTTAACAGGGTATGGCTACACCTTC
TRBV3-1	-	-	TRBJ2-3	CASSQDAIASTDTQYF	TGTGCCAGCAGCCAAGATGCGATAGCTAGCACAGATACGCAGTATTTT
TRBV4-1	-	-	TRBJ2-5	CASSQENFQETQYF	TGCGCCAGCAGCCAAGAAAATTTTCAAGAGACCCAGTACTTC
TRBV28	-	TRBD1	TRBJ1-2	CASSSVQGDRNYGYTF	TGTGCCAGCAGTTCCGTCCAGGGGGATCGAAACTATGGCTACACCTTC
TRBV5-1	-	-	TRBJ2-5	CASSLGDTQETQYF	TGCGCCAGCAGCTTGGGGGACACGCAAGAGACCCAGTACTTC
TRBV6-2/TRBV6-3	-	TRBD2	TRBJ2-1	CASSQLAGGHNEQFF	TGTGCCAGCAGTCAACTAGCGGGGGGTCACAATGAGCAGTTCTTC
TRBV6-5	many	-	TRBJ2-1	CASRTATREQFF	TGTGCCAGCAGAACCGCAACCCGAGAGCAGTTCTTC
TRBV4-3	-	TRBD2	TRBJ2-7	CASSQYQRGGEQYF	TGCGCCAGCAGCCAGTATCAGCGGGGCGGCGAGCAGTACTTC
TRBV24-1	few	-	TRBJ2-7	CATSGGLGEQYF	TGTGCCACCAGTGGGGGGCTTGGCGAGCAGTACTTC
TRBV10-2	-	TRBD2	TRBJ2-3	CASSDPSGASTDTQYF	TGCGCCAGCAGTGACCCTAGCGGGGCTAGCACAGATACGCAGTATTTT
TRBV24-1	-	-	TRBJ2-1	CATGGGDGPEQFF	TGTGCCACCGGGGGCGGGGACGGCCCCGAGCAGTTCTTC
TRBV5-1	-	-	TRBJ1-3	CASSLGDTSSGNTIYF	TGCGCCAGCAGCTTGGGTGACACGAGCTCTGGAAACACCATATATTTT
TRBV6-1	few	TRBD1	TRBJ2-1	CASSGARVQGNNEQFF	TGTGCCAGCAGTGGCGCCCGGGTACAGGGGAACAATGAGCAGTTCTTC
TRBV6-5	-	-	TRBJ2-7	CASSLEMGVSYEQYF	TGTGCCAGCAGCCTAGAGATGGGTGTATCCTACGAGCAGTACTTC
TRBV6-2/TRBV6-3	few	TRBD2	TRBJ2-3	CASRRGGSTDTQYF	TGTGCCAGCAGGCGCGGGGGGAGCACAGATACGCAGTATTTT
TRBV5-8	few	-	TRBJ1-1	CASSNRGGLMNTEAFF	TGTGCCAGCAGCAACAGAGGGGGACTGATGAACACTGAAGCTTTCTTT
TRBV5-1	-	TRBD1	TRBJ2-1	CASRRDRDYNEQFF	TGCGCCAGCAGACGGGACAGGGACTACAATGAGCAGTTCTTC
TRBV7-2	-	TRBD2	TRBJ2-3	CASSSSSGGGTDTQYF	TGTGCCAGCAGCTCTTCTAGCGGGGGGGGCACAGATACGCAGTATTTT
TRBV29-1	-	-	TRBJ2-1	CSVEGWGETYNEQFF	TGCAGCGTTGAAGGCTGGGGGGAGACCTACAATGAGCAGTTCTTC
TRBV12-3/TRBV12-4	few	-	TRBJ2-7	CASGPQGGEQYF	TGTGCCAGCGGACCACAGGGAGGCGAGCAGTACTTC
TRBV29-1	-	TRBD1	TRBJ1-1	CSVEPPQGVNTEAFF	TGCAGCGTTGAACCCCCGCAGGGGGTGAACACTGAAGCTTTCTTT
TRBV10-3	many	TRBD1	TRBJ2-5	CAISLQPGQGPETQYF	TGTGCCATCAGTCTACAACCGGGACAGGGACCCGAGACCCAGTACTTC
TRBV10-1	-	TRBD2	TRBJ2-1	CASSESGLAGGEQFF	TGCGCCAGCAGTGAGTCCGGACTAGCGGGGGGGGAGCAGTTCTTC
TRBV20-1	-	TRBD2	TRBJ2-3	CSAGGTSGGGSTDTQYF	TGCAGTGCTGGCGGGACTAGCGGGGGGGGTAGCACAGATACGCAGTATTTT
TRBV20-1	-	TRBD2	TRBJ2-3	CSGQREVLKGTDTQYF	TGCAGTGGGCAGCGGGAGGTCCTTAAAGGCACAGATACGCAGTATTTT
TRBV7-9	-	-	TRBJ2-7	CASSLDGRGGTATYEQYF	TGTGCCAGCAGCTTAGACGGAAGGGGAGGGACAGCGACCTACGAGCAGTACTTC
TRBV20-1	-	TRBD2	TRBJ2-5	CSARPGTSGLETQYF	TGCAGTGCGCGACCCGGGACTAGCGGGTTAGAGACCCAGTACTTC
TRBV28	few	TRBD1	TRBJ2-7	CASSPGQGTGYEQYF	TGTGCCAGCAGCCCAGGACAGGGGACTGGATACGAGCAGTACTTC
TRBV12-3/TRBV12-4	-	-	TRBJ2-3	CASSPRETTQYF	TGTGCCAGCAGCCCTCGGGAAACCACGCAGTATTTT
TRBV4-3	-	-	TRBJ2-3	CASSRTGSRTDTQYF	TGCGCCAGCAGCCGTACAGGGTCCCGCACAGATACGCAGTATTTT
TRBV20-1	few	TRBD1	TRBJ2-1	CSAREGQGAYREQFF	TGCAGTGCTAGAGAGGGACAGGGGGCTTATCGGGAGCAGTTCTTC
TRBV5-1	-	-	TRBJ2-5	CASGRGNEETQYF	TGCGCCAGCGGCCGGGGAAATGAAGAGACCCAGTACTTC